This TCR beta chain appears in the sequencing data of a study of beta chain features in type 1 diabetes. General study points: A definitive answer on HLA type influencing TCRB rearrangement was not reached here. VDJ junctions from patients with type 1 diabetes contained fewer insertions and more deletions.

The authors reverse transcribed all of the isolated RNA, so sequencing captured expressed TCRB transcripts. Profiled with immunoSEQ multiplex PCR; TCRdb holds only in-frame clones, not every one. The data show around 430,000 clones, with over 25% seen just once and around 0.065% held by the top ten. A word on this clone: Its antigen is undetermined.

The CDR3 is 13 residues long. Germline CDR1 SQVTM, CDR2 ANQGSEA. This TCR came from a man aged 18 to 29 in good health. Sequencing was carried out using naive CD4+ T cells from blood. The J gene is TRBJ2-7, the V gene TRBV29-1; a weak D match, TRBD1 (5 bases). The tail of the sequence fits TRBJ2-5 better, so the J call may be wrong. The CDR3 here is CSVEGQIQETQYF. In nucleotides, the CDR3 is TGCAGCGTTGAAGGACAGATCCAAGAGACCCAGTACTTC.